This T cell receptor beta chain was sequenced for a study of identical twins. In this sample, this clonotype turned up a few times. This CDR3 region has 16 residues. Germline loops: CDR1 SSHAT, CDR2 FNYEAQ (reference sequence). V lost 1 base, J lost 5 bases, and 7 bases stayed unmatched. MiXCR was run by TCRdb on the 5' RACE reads, yielding one entry per CDR3 protein. The data show some 790,000 distinct CDR3 sequences, 18% seen once. This sample also belongs to another study, concerning T cells expressing NK-cell markers.

The receptor was isolated from a woman between 18 and 29 years old in good health. The chain links TRBV7-7 to TRBJ2-3; 9 bases fit TRBD2. Specimen: PBMCs. The CDR3 reads CASSLVFSGSEDTQYF. The CDR3 DNA sequence: TGTGCCAGCAGCTTAGTGTTTAGCGGGAGTGAAGATACGCAGTATTTT.